The 27 T cell receptor beta chains below were found in one sample sequenced in a study of siplizumab effects on memory and regulatory T cells. Using immunoSEQ multiplex PCR, the repertoire was profiled, and TCRdb retains in-frame clones only, with some absent. The repertoire has roughly 56,000 clones, over 90% of them found once; the top ten carry around two fifths. Sequencing used CD8+ T cells sorted from blood. Receptor source: a human donor in good health.

This clone occurred once. This chain links TRBV6-5 with TRBJ2-7; 7 bases align to TRBD1. Trimming took 4 bases from V and 5 from J; bases not matched to a gene: 11. Germline values: CDR1 MNHEY, CDR2 SVGAGI. The CDR3 has 15 residues. The CDR3 DNA reads as TGTGCCAGCAGTTCCGTAGGGGGCGCCCCCGACGAGCAGTACTTC. Protein: CASSSVGGAPDEQYF.

The V gene is TRBV4-2, the J gene TRBJ2-1, with 12 positions matching TRBD2. There are 15 residues in the CDR3. V dropped 4 bases and J dropped 8; count of bases not matched to a gene: 6. Germline V lookup: CDR1 LGHNA, CDR2 YNFKEQ. The CDR3 here is CASSLLTSGRYEQFF. The CDR3, as DNA: TGTGCCAGCAGCCTCCTCACTAGCGGGAGGTATGAGCAGTTCTTC.

The chain carries TRBV30 and TRBJ1-5, with D uncertain. The CDR3 has 13 residues. Germline assignment: CDR1 GTSNPN and CDR2 SVGIG (reference sequence). V lost 0 bases, J lost 5 bases, and 8 bases lay in between. The CDR3 DNA reads TGTGCCTGGAGTGTACACGATGATCAGCCCCAGCATTTT. Residues: CAWSVHDDQPQHF. The complete variable domain, with remaining parts taken from reference TRBV30 and TRBJ1-5, reads SQTIHQWPATLVQPVGSPLSLECTVEGTSNPNLYWYRQAAGRGLQLLFYSVGIGQISSEVPQNLSASRPQDRQFILSSKKLLLSDSGFYLCAWSVHDDQPQHFGDGTRLSIL.

The rearrangement uses TRBV25-1 and TRBJ2-1; D gene uncertain. Trimming left V 3 bases short and J 8 bases short, with 14 bases between. Germline V gene sequence: CDR1 MGHDK, CDR2 SYGVNS. The CDR3 has 14 residues. The CDR3 DNA sequence: TGTGCCAGCAGTGATACCAACAACCGCCATGAGCAGTTCTTC. It codes for CASSDTNNRHEQFF. The full variable domain, its missing parts supplied by reference TRBV25-1 and TRBJ2-1, is EADIYQTPRYLVIGTGKKITLECSQTMGHDKMYWYQQDPGMELHLIHYSYGVNSTEKGDLSSESTVSRIRTEHFPLTLESARPSHTSQYLCASSDTNNRHEQFFGPGTRLTVL.

The CDR3 loop reads CASSSRLAGGTDTQYF. Here the CDR3 DNA reads TGTGCCAGCAGTTCAAGACTAGCGGGAGGGACAGATACGCAGTATTTT. The chain employs TRBV25-1 and TRBJ2-3; 14 bases are a match to TRBD2. Germline trimming cut 5 bases from V and 3 bases from J; bases unmatched to any gene: 4. The CDR3 extends over 16 amino acids. Per germline, CDR1 MGHDK and CDR2 SYGVNS. The full variable domain, in which reference TRBV25-1 and TRBJ2-3 provide the parts outside the CDR3, is EADIYQTPRYLVIGTGKKITLECSQTMGHDKMYWYQQDPGMELHLIHYSYGVNSTEKGDLSSESTVSRIRTEHFPLTLESARPSHTSQYLCASSSRLAGGTDTQYFGPGTRLTVL.

This clone was observed a single time. The chain employs TRBV30 and TRBJ2-1, with a weak D call TRBD1 (6 bases). The V gene's germline CDR1 is GTSNPN and CDR2 SVGIG (reference sequence). V was shortened by 2 bases and J by 4 bases, with 9 bases between the two germline ends. This CDR3 region has 13 residues. In nucleotides, the CDR3 is TGTGCCTGGAGTCCCACAGGGTACAATGAGCAGTTCTTC. This codes for CAWSPTGYNEQFF.

The gene calls are TRBV7-9 and TRBJ2-5, with TRBD2 matching over 10 bases. Germline V gene data show CDR1 as SEHNR and CDR2 as FQNEAQ (reference sequence). V lost 4 bases, J lost 0 bases, and 8 bases stayed unmatched. CDR3 size: 17 residues. The CDR3 loop is CASSSEGLAIYQETQYF. The CDR3 DNA reads TGTGCCAGCAGCTCGGAGGGACTAGCGATATACCAAGAGACCCAGTACTTC.

This sequence joins TRBV25-1 and TRBJ1-5; D is uncertain. The V end was cut by 6 bases, the J end by 3 bases, with 12 bases between. The CDR3 sequence is 14 residues long. The V gene's germline CDR1 is MGHDK and CDR2 SYGVNS. CDR3: CASRADGNNQPQHF. CDR3 DNA sequence: TGTGCCAGCAGGGCCGACGGTAACAATCAGCCCCAGCATTTT.

The chain joins TRBV6-6 to TRBJ1-1, with 7 bases fitting TRBD1. Germline V gene lookup returns CDR1 MNHNY and CDR2 SVGAGI (reference sequence). The CDR3 sequence is 15 residues long. Trimming at V came to 5 bases and at J to 0 bases, leaving 6 bases not matched to a gene. CDR3 DNA sequence: TGTGCCAGCAGTCCTAGACAGGGACTGAACACTGAAGCTTTCTTT. It specifies CASSPRQGLNTEAFF.

This chain links TRBV4-2 with TRBJ1-4; possible D gene TRBD1, 5 bases. Germline V gene data show CDR1 as LGHNA and CDR2 as YNFKEQ. V gave up 0 bases and J gave up 5 bases, with 19 bases separating them. The CDR3 runs to 18 residues. CDR3 sequence reads: CASSQDAGTGTLNEKLFF. In DNA, the CDR3 is TGTGCCAGCAGCCAAGATGCGGGGACTGGGACCTTAAATGAAAAACTGTTTTTT.

The rearrangement links TRBV11-3 to TRBJ1-2; 11 nucleotides line up with TRBD1. The CDR3 sequence is 16 residues long. Germline loops: CDR1 SGHNT, CDR2 YENEEA. Unmatched junction bases numbered 12, after V lost 5 bases and J lost 7 bases. The CDR3 region has the DNA TGTGCCAGCAGCGCCTGGGGGACAGGGGGGGATTCTGGCTACACCTTC. Its translation: CASSAWGTGGDSGYTF.

This chain joins TRBV9 and TRBJ2-7, with 10 bases fitting TRBD1. The ends lost 4 bases at V and 3 bases at J; junction bases unmatched: 10. The CDR3 has 16 amino acids. The V gene's germline CDR1 is SGDLS and CDR2 YYNGEE. The CDR3 protein is CASSPKAGTGVYEQYF. The CDR3 DNA sequence: TGTGCCAGCAGCCCGAAGGCCGGGACAGGGGTCTACGAGCAGTACTTC.

The V gene is TRBV5-6, the J gene TRBJ2-7, with 10 bases fitting TRBD2. The germline V gene encodes CDR1 SGHDT and CDR2 YYEEEE. The CDR3 loop spans 14 amino acids. After removal of 4 bases from V and 11 bases from J, the junction contained 12 bases not matched to a gene. The CDR3: CASSLLGTSEYEYF. In DNA form, the CDR3 reads TGTGCCAGCAGCCTACTTGGGACTAGCGAGTACGAGTACTTC.

In regard to this clone: Other DNA sequences in this sample translate to the same CDR3. The chain recombines TRBV9 with TRBJ2-7; no firm D call. V was pared by 0 bases and J by 0 bases, with 10 bases between. The CDR3 totals 15 residues. Germline V gives CDR1 SGDLS, CDR2 YYNGEE. CDR3 nucleotides: TGTGCCAGCAGCGTAGGGTCCGGAAGCTCCTACGAGCAGTACTTC. It codes for CASSVGSGSSYEQYF.

The V and J genes are TRBV19 and TRBJ2-1; 7 bases match TRBD2. Trimming cost V 8 bases and J 3 bases; bases outside gene matches: 16. Per the germline V gene, CDR1 is LNHDA and CDR2 is SQIVND (reference sequence). The CDR3 spans 17 residues. CDR3 protein: CASQQSSLAAYYNEQFF. CDR3 sequence (DNA): TGTGCCAGTCAACAGTCTTCCCTAGCGGCCTACTACAATGAGCAGTTCTTC.

This chain links TRBV19 with TRBJ1-1, with TRBD1 as a possible D gene (5 bases). This CDR3 has 15 residues. Trimming pared 1 base from V and 5 bases from J, leaving 14 bases between. Germline CDR1 reads LNHDA; CDR2 reads SQIVND (reference sequence). The CDR3 here is CASSIVKGLGTEAFF. In DNA form, the CDR3 reads TGTGCCAGTAGTATAGTAAAGGGGTTGGGAACTGAAGCTTTCTTT.

This rearrangement joins TRBV13 to TRBJ1-1, with a weak D call TRBD1 (5 bases). The CDR3 covers 13 residues. CDR1 and CDR2 from the germline V gene are PRHDT and FYEKMQ (reference sequence). V shed 3 bases and J shed 1 base, with 6 bases lying between them. Written as DNA, the CDR3 is TGTGCCAGCAGCTTGGACACGAACACTGAAGCTTTCTTT. This codes for CASSLDTNTEAFF.

This rearrangement joins TRBV5-1 to TRBJ2-5, with 11 bases aligning to TRBD2. The CDR3 runs 18 residues. Trimming cost V 0 bases and J 0 bases; bases outside gene matches: 7. The V gene's germline CDR1 is SGHRS and CDR2 YFSETQ. The CDR3 loop is CASSLALIAGGYQETQYF. Here the CDR3 DNA reads TGCGCCAGCAGCTTGGCGCTGATAGCGGGAGGGTACCAAGAGACCCAGTACTTC.

This sequence joins TRBV6-6 and TRBJ2-7; 9 nucleotides match TRBD1. Germline-derived CDR1 and CDR2 are MNHNY and SVGAGI (reference sequence). Losses at the gene ends were 6 bases for V and 3 bases for J; bases not matched to a gene: 9. CDR3 length: 15 residues. The CDR3, as DNA: TGTGCCAGCAGCGAGGGGGACAGGGAGGTCTACGAGCAGTACTTC. The encoded protein is CASSEGDREVYEQYF.

The rearrangement joins TRBV6-1 to TRBJ2-1; D is unclear. Per germline, CDR1 MNHNS and CDR2 SASEGT. CDR3 length equals 15 residues. The V and J ends lost 9 bases and 0 bases respectively, with 15 bases between them. The CDR3 nucleotides read TGTGCCAGTCAAGTAGGGCTGAGCTCCTACAATGAGCAGTTCTTC. Translating gives CASQVGLSSYNEQFF.

The rearrangement joins TRBV28 to TRBJ2-7; D uncertain. Germline CDR1 is MDHEN and CDR2 is SYDVKM. The V and J ends lost 6 bases and 3 bases respectively, with 15 bases between them. The CDR3 is 14 amino acids. In DNA form, the CDR3 reads TGTGCCAGCAGCGTACTTCCGGCCCGCTACGAGCAGTACTTC. The encoded protein is CASSVLPARYEQYF.

The chain recombines TRBV18 with TRBJ2-5, with 13 bases identical to TRBD2. This CDR3 contains 15 residues. From germline, CDR1 is KGHSH and CDR2 LQKENI. With V trimmed by 6 bases and J by 5 bases, 6 bases remained unmatched. CDR3 loop: CASSHGLAGDETQYF. The CDR3, as DNA: TGTGCCAGCTCCCACGGACTAGCGGGAGATGAGACCCAGTACTTC.

This chain uses TRBV7-3 with TRBJ2-1; 14 bases line up with TRBD2. V lost 5 bases and J lost 0; bases outside the gene matches: 9. Germline CDR1 SGHTA, CDR2 FQGTGA. This CDR3 is built from 19 residues. The CDR3 region has the DNA TGTGCCAGCAGCGCGGGACTAGCGGGAGATTGGGGCTCCTACAATGAGCAGTTCTTC. Translation gives CASSAGLAGDWGSYNEQFF. Drawing the rest from reference TRBV7-3 and TRBJ2-1, the complete variable domain is GAGVSQTPSNKVTEKGKYVELRCDPISGHTALYWYRQSLGQGPEFLIYFQGTGAADDSGLPNDRFFAVRPEGSVSTLKIQRTERGDSAVYLCASSAGLAGDWGSYNEQFFGPGTRLTVL.

The chain employs TRBV7-9 and TRBJ2-3; TRBD1 might be the D (7 bases). CDR3 length: 16 amino acids. The V and J ends lost 5 bases and 3 bases respectively, with 18 bases between them. Germline V gene lookup returns CDR1 SEHNR and CDR2 FQNEAQ (reference sequence). As DNA, the CDR3 is TGTGCCAGCAGCCGTACGGGGCAGGGGGGAACAGATACGCAGTATTTT. Translation gives CASSRTGQGGTDTQYF. Full variable domain (remainder filled in from reference TRBV7-9 and TRBJ2-3): DTGVSQNPRHKITKRGQNVTFRCDPISEHNRLYWYRQTLGQGPEFLTYFQNEAQLEKSRLLSDRFSAERPKGSFSTLEIQRTEQGDSAMYLCASSRTGQGGTDTQYFGPGTRLTVL.

The chain couples TRBV19 to TRBJ1-3, with D unclear. V was clipped by 5 bases and J by 0 bases, with 5 bases between them. Germline V gene sequence: CDR1 LNHDA, CDR2 SQIVND (reference sequence). This CDR3 has 13 residues. The CDR3 DNA reads TGTGCCAGTAGTTTAAGCTCTGGAAACACCATATATTTT. This gives the protein CASSLSSGNTIYF.

This clone was counted a single time. The chain employs TRBV5-4 and TRBJ2-1, with 12 positions matching TRBD2. The trim removed 3 bases at V and 4 bases at J, leaving 5 bases unmatched. Germline V lookup: CDR1 SGHNT, CDR2 YYREEE (reference sequence). The CDR3 sequence is 16 residues long. The DNA of the CDR3 is TGTGCCAGCAGCTCCATTCTAGCGGGAGGGTACAATGAGCAGTTCTTC. It encodes CASSSILAGGYNEQFF.

This chain's CDR3 is CATSRPLADTQYF. The CDR3 DNA sequence: TGTGCCACCAGCAGACCTTTAGCGGATACGCAGTATTTT. The chain links TRBV15 to TRBJ2-3; possible D gene TRBD2, 5 bases. The CDR3 extends over 13 amino acids. Germline V gives CDR1 LNHNV, CDR2 YYDKDF (reference sequence). V shed 2 bases and J shed 6 bases, with 9 bases lying between them.